Shown below are 21 T cell receptor beta chains from a single sample sequenced in a study of blood T cells in healthy people across ages. A second PCR of 7 to 11 cycles used a sample-barcoded 5' primer and a J-beta primer mix. One entry per CDR3 protein results from TCRdb running MiXCR on the 5' RACE reads. The data show about 1.4 million distinct CDR3 sequences, 45% to 70% seen once. Sequencing was done on a sample of blood. These receptors all come from a man younger than 30 in good health.

This clonotype has only one observation. The chain joins TRBV4-3 to TRBJ1-1, with TRBD1 as a possible D gene (6 bases). The CDR3 is 16 residues long. Germline V lookup: CDR1 LGHNA, CDR2 YSLEER. V was cut by 5 bases and J by 4 bases, with 20 bases left in between. The CDR3 here is CASSELLWGRVTEAFF. CDR3 in DNA: TGCGCCAGCAGCGAACTGCTGTGGGGGCGCGTCACTGAAGCTTTCTTT.

This clonotype was observed a handful of times. This rearrangement joins TRBV12-3 or TRBV12-4 to TRBJ2-4; TRBD1 might be the D (5 bases). The CDR3 is 13 residues long. V lost 4 bases and J 5 bases, leaving 9 bases between the germline ends. CDR3 sequence: CASSSETENIQYF. CDR3 DNA sequence: TGTGCCAGCAGTTCTGAGACAGAAAACATTCAGTACTTC.

The chain employs TRBV6-6 and TRBJ2-7; the D is unclear. Germline V lookup: CDR1 MNHNY, CDR2 SVGAGI (reference sequence). The CDR3 is made up of 15 amino acids. Trimming took off 7 bases at V and 6 bases at J, with 22 bases between the two ends. CDR3 sequence: CASTSGRLGPGEQYF. The DNA for the CDR3 is TGTGCCAGCACCTCCGGCAGGCTAGGACCGGGCGAGCAGTACTTC.

This clonotype has just a few counts. This chain connects TRBV29-1 to TRBJ2-5, with D unclear. The J call may be wrong; the DNA end is better matched by TRBJ2-7. The CDR3 sequence is 13 residues long. In germline, CDR1 is SQVTM, CDR2 ANQGSEA. The CDR3 bases are TGCAGCGTCGTACACCTAAGGCCCTACGAGCAGTACTTC. Residues: CSVVHLRPYEQYF.

For the CDR3, the DNA is TGTGCCAGCAGCATCCTGAGGCGGGGAGATGGCTACACCTTC. Translating it yields CASSILRRGDGYTF. The chain carries TRBV21-1 and TRBJ1-2. TRBV21-1 is a pseudogene segment. This CDR3 comprises 14 residues.

This clonotype was found a few times. The chain combines TRBV2 with TRBJ1-6; a weak D match, TRBD1 (6 bases). Germline V lookup: CDR1 SNHLY, CDR2 FYNNEI. V gave up 8 bases and J gave up 7 bases, with 15 bases separating them. The CDR3 consists of 14 residues. The CDR3, as DNA: TGTGCCAGCGGTGGGGACAACTTAAATTCACCCCTCCACTTT. Residues: CASGGDNLNSPLHF.

This clonotype occurred once. The chain has TRBV10-3 and TRBJ1-1, with a weak D call TRBD1 (5 bases). The V gene's germline CDR1 is ENHRY and CDR2 SYGVKD. Trimming cost V 9 bases and J 3 bases, with 20 bases left between them. The CDR3 has 15 amino acids. The CDR3 reads CAISYSGRGDTEAFF. The CDR3 region has the DNA TGTGCCATTTCTTACTCGGGACGGGGAGACACTGAAGCTTTCTTT.

The chain combines TRBV6-1 with TRBJ2-7; TRBD1 matches 8 bases. The germline CDR1 and CDR2 sequences are MNHNS and SASEGT. This CDR3 has 14 residues. Germline trimming cut 6 bases from V and 0 bases from J; bases unmatched to any gene: 4. CDR3 region: CASRDRGLSYEQYF. The CDR3 DNA reads as TGTGCCAGCAGAGACAGGGGTCTCTCCTACGAGCAGTACTTC.

V and J are TRBV4-1 and TRBJ2-1; no reliable D call. Germline CDR1 is MGHRA and CDR2 is YSYEKL. V was trimmed by 1 base and J by 3 bases, leaving 4 bases between them. The CDR3 spans 13 residues. CDR3 residues: CASSQGFYNEQFF. The DNA for the CDR3 is TGCGCCAGCAGCCAAGGTTTCTACAATGAGCAGTTCTTC.

The chain links TRBV2 to TRBJ2-3; D remains ambiguous. The CDR3 contains 12 residues. V lost 7 bases to trimming and J lost 6 bases, with 11 bases between them. Germline assignment: CDR1 SNHLY and CDR2 FYNNEI. In DNA form, the CDR3 reads TGTGCCAGCAAACCTCCTGGGGATACGCAGTATTTT. The encoded protein is CASKPPGDTQYF.

CDR3 nucleotides: TGTGCCACCAGTGATGCTCGACTAGCGGGAGGTCCCGATACGCAGTATTTT. Translation gives CATSDARLAGGPDTQYF. J is TRBJ2-3 and V is TRBV24-1; 13 bases match TRBD2. The CDR3 is made up of 17 amino acids. The V and J ends lost 3 bases and 6 bases, in that order; junction bases with no gene match: 8. Germline V gene lookup returns CDR1 KGHDR and CDR2 SFDVKD.

The V gene is TRBV11-2, the J gene TRBJ2-2, with D maybe TRBD2 (5 bases). The length of the CDR3 is 16 residues. Trimming left V 5 bases short and J 5 bases short, with 18 bases between. CDR1 and CDR2 from the germline V gene are SGHAT and FQNNGV. CDR3 nucleotides: TGTGCCAGCAGCCCCCTTTATAAGAGGGAGACCGGGGAGCTGTTTTTT. This codes for CASSPLYKRETGELFF.

The chain employs TRBV20-1 and TRBJ2-7; TRBD2 might be the D (5 bases). From germline, CDR1 is DFQATT and CDR2 SNEGSKA (reference sequence). The CDR3 loop spans 12 amino acids. Trimming left V 4 bases short and J 2 bases short, with 9 bases between. The CDR3 DNA is TGCAGTGCTACCCCCGGGACCTACGAGCAGTACTTC. Its translation: CSATPGTYEQYF.

The rearrangement uses TRBV20-1 and TRBJ1-2; 9 positions match TRBD1. The germline CDR1 and CDR2 sequences are DFQATT and SNEGSKA (reference sequence). The trim removed 2 bases at V and 6 bases at J, leaving 4 bases unmatched. CDR3 size: 13 residues. CDR3 bases: TGCAGTGCTAGACAAGGGACAGGGAATGGCTACACCTTC. Protein product: CSARQGTGNGYTF.

This clonotype appeared a few times. This rearrangement joins TRBV5-1 to TRBJ2-1, with a weak D call TRBD2 (5 bases). Germline CDR1 is SGHRS and CDR2 is YFSETQ. The CDR3 length is 13 residues. The ends were cut back, 0 bases at V and 6 bases at J, with 7 bases in the middle. CDR3 nucleotides: TGCGCCAGCAGCTTGGGGACTTTCAATGAGCAGTTCTTC. Encoded protein: CASSLGTFNEQFF.

This chain connects TRBV7-9 to TRBJ1-2; D unclear. V dropped 11 bases and J dropped 4 bases, with 23 bases sitting between them. Per the germline V gene, CDR1 is SEHNR and CDR2 is FQNEAQ (reference sequence). This CDR3 comprises 15 residues. CDR3 sequence reads: CAGFLGPPNPYGYTF. CDR3 sequence (DNA): TGTGCCGGCTTTTTAGGACCGCCGAACCCCTATGGCTACACCTTC.

This clonotype was counted between two and nine times. The rearrangement links TRBV18 to TRBJ2-7; D gene uncertain. TRBJ2-5 explains the end of the DNA better; the J call may be wrong. In germline, CDR1 is KGHSH, CDR2 LQKENI. This CDR3 has 13 residues. CDR3 bases: TGTGCCAGCTCACCACGTAGGGAAGAGACCCAGTACTTC. As protein: CASSPRREETQYF.

The CDR3 is CASSFRVAGGALRNEQFF. DNA for the CDR3: TGCGCCAGCAGCTTTCGGGTAGCAGGGGGCGCATTACGCAATGAGCAGTTCTTC. The chain combines TRBV5-1 with TRBJ2-1; 8 nucleotides match TRBD1. This CDR3 has 18 residues. V lost 2 bases and J lost 6; bases outside the gene matches: 16. Germline CDR1 SGHRS, CDR2 YFSETQ.

The sample holds a few counts of this clonotype. The V gene is TRBV2, the J gene TRBJ2-1, with D uncertain. V lost 5 bases, J lost 7 bases, and 21 bases lay in between. CDR1 is SNHLY, CDR2 FYNNEI, per germline. The CDR3 extends over 16 amino acids. The CDR3 bases are TGTGCCAGCAGTCCTACGACGCAAGGCAGGTTTAATGAGCAGTTCTTC. This sequence encodes CASSPTTQGRFNEQFF.

The chain joins TRBV20-1 to TRBJ2-3, with unresolved D. This CDR3 contains 15 residues. The germline CDR1 and CDR2 sequences are DFQATT and SNEGSKA (reference sequence). The V and J ends lost 6 bases and 3 bases respectively, with 19 bases between them. The CDR3 loop is CSAPDGHSLTDTQYF. Written as DNA, the CDR3 is TGCAGTGCCCCAGACGGGCATAGCCTAACAGATACGCAGTATTTT.

J is TRBJ1-2 and V is TRBV25-1; D remains unclear. Germline V CDR1 and CDR2: MGHDK, SYGVNS. V was trimmed by 6 bases and J by 5 bases, leaving 13 bases between them. This CDR3 region has 13 residues. CDR3 sequence (DNA): TGTGCCAGCAGCCTTGGGGAGATTTATGGCTACACCTTC. Protein product: CASSLGEIYGYTF.